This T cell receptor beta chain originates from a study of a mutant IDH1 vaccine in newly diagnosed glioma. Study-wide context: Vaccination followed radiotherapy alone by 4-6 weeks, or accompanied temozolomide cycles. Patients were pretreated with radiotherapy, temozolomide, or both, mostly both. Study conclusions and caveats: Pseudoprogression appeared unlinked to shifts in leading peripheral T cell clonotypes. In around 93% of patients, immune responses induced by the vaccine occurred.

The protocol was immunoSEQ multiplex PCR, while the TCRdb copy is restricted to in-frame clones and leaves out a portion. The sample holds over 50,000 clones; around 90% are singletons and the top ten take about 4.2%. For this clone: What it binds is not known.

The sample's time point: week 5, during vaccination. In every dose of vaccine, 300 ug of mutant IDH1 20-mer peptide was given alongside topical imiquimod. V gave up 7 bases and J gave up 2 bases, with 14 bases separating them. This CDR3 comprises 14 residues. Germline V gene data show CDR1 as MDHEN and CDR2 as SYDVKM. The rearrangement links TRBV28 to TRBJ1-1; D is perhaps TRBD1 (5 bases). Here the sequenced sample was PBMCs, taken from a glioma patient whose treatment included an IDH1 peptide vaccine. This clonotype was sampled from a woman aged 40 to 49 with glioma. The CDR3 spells CASNLGQGNTEAFF. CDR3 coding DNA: TGTGCCAGCAACTTGGGTCAGGGCAACACTGAAGCTTTCTTT.